The clone carrying this T cell receptor (beta chain) was found a few times. As yet, its antigen is unknown. The sample is drawn from a study of cytomegalovirus exposure and HLA in healthy donors. Findings of the study overall: Both high specificity and high sensitivity reportedly marked the classifier's diagnosis of cytomegalovirus status. On later analysis, the bulk of CMV-associated TCR beta chains appeared to be HLA-restricted. Later work found that TCR association rates differed between HLA loci; DRB1 had the most and HLA-C the fewest. Most of the TCR beta V segments (in an earlier analysis) were productive either about 90% or about 30% of the time.

This CDR3 comprises 16 residues. Germline CDR1 SEHNR, CDR2 FQNEAQ (reference sequence). After removal of 2 bases from V and 7 bases from J, the junction contained 12 bases not matched to a gene. The primer mix had 60 Vbeta and 13 Jbeta primers. Clones were read by immunoSEQ multiplex PCR, and TCRdb kept only the in-frame ones, dropping some. The table shows around 94,000 clones, with around 79% occurring only once. V usage is TRBV7-9 and J usage is TRBJ2-3, with 7 bases identical to TRBD2. This receptor was taken from a woman aged 35 to 49 in good health and CMV-seropositive. Sequencing was done on a sample of PBMCs. Here the CDR3 reads CASSLSGRADRYTQYF. The DNA for the CDR3 is TGTGCCAGCAGCTTAAGTGGGAGGGCCGACCGATATACGCAGTATTTT.